This T cell receptor (beta chain) was recovered during a study of T cells in Graves' hyperthyroidism and ophthalmopathy. The study's findings and limits: In the blood, most expanded thyroid clonotypes above 0.001 appeared as well.

This CDR3 region has 11 residues. Between the trimmed V and J ends, which lost 4 bases and 5 bases, there was a span of 8 bases. Germline V gives CDR1 GTSNPN, CDR2 SVGIG (reference sequence). Authors of the study amplified TCR beta CDR3 regions from RNA transcripts. First-round RT-PCR with HTBI primers amplified the TCR CDR3 region. TCRdb reprocessed the multiplex PCR reads with MiXCR, giving one entry per CDR3 protein. The sample holds hundreds of thousands of distinct CDR3 sequences, approximately 20% seen once. This clonotype occurred many times. Its antigen remains unknown. This TCR was recovered from a man aged 35 to 55 with Graves' ophthalmopathy. Sequencing used blood. The J gene is TRBJ1-1, the V gene TRBV30; a weak D match, TRBD1 (5 bases). The CDR3 DNA reads as TGTGCCTGGACGAGGGGAACTGAAGCTTTCTTT. It specifies CAWTRGTEAFF.